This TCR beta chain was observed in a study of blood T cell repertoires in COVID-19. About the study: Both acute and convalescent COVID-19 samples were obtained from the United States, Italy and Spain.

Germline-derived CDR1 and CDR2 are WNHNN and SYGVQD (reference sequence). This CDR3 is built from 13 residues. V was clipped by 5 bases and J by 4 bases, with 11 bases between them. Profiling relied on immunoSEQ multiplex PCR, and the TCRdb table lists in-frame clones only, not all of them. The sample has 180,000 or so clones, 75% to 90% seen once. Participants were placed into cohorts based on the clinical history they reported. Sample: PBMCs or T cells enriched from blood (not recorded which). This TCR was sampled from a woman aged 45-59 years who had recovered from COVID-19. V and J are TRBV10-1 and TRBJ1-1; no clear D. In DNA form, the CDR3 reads TGCGCCAGCAGTCCTAGTGGTGCCACTGAAGCTTTCTTT. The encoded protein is CASSPSGATEAFF.